This T cell receptor beta chain was recovered during a study of T cell responses to AZD1222 COVID-19 vaccine. Study-wide background: Second doses at about 4 or about 12 weeks were pooled. Study outcomes and limitations: The study found Spike-specific TCR breadth and depth rose after two AZD1222 doses. Donors skewed white British and female; clonal diversity was possibly underestimated. Nearly half of unique spike-specific TCRs reportedly avoided B.1.351 and B.1.1.7 mutated regions.

Profiled with immunoSEQ multiplex PCR; TCRdb holds only in-frame clones, not every one. Of 100,000 to 130,000 clones in the sample, around nine tenths were seen once. CDR1 is MGHRA, CDR2 YSYEKL, per germline. The CDR3 loop spans 14 amino acids. The junction had 5 bases not matched to a gene; V was cut back by 6 bases and J by 5 bases. A word on this clone: Its antigen is as yet unknown.

The TCR comes from an adult in good health. The V call is TRBV4-1, the J call TRBJ1-4, with 8 bases matching TRBD1. The starting material was peripheral blood, obtained on day 0 of AZD1222 vaccination. The chain's CDR3 is CASRRAGGNEKLFF. Written as DNA, the CDR3 is TGCGCCAGCAGGCGGGCAGGGGGCAATGAAAAACTGTTTTTT.